Following are 30 T cell receptor beta chains from one sample sequenced in a study of blood T cell repertoires in COVID-19. TCRdb's table, derived via immunoSEQ multiplex PCR, lists solely in-frame clones and lacks some. In the table there are 150,000 to 200,000 clones, less than 90% of which are singletons. The sample consisted of peripheral blood. Every receptor here comes from a man aged 65-85 years with active or convalescent COVID-19.

The chain uses TRBV12-5 and TRBJ2-1, with 8 bases identical to TRBD2. J was trimmed by 3 bases and V by 5 bases; bases with no gene match: 6. This CDR3 comprises 15 residues. The germline V gene has CDR1 LGHNT and CDR2 FRNRAP. CDR3 DNA sequence: TGTGCTAGTGGTCTTGCGGCGGGAGGCTACAATGAGCAGTTCTTC. Translation: CASGLAAGGYNEQFF.

This chain joins TRBV7-2 and TRBJ2-4; 15 positions match TRBD2. Trimming at V came to 3 bases and at J to 10 bases, leaving 13 bases not matched to a gene. The CDR3 has 18 residues. Looked up from germline, CDR1 is SGHTA and CDR2 is FQGNSA. CDR3: CASSFSRAGTSGGRIQYF. The CDR3 DNA sequence: TGTGCCAGCAGCTTCTCCAGGGCCGGGACTAGCGGGGGGAGGATTCAGTACTTC.

This chain links TRBV28 with TRBJ2-5, with 7 bases matching TRBD1. In germline, CDR1 is MDHEN, CDR2 SYDVKM. This CDR3 is built from 16 residues. Unmatched junction bases numbered 6, after V lost 0 bases and J lost 2 bases. CDR3 sequence reads: CASSLWGQKLQETQYF. DNA of the CDR3: TGTGCCAGCAGTTTATGGGGACAGAAACTACAAGAGACCCAGTACTTC.

The V and J genes are TRBV12-3 or TRBV12-4 and TRBJ2-2; no reliable D call. This CDR3 comprises 13 residues. Trimming removed 3 bases at V and 2 bases at J, with 4 bases between. The CDR3 nucleotides read TGTGCCAGCAGTTTCAGAAACACCGGGGAGCTGTTTTTT. Translated, it gives CASSFRNTGELFF.

The gene calls are TRBV2 and TRBJ2-7; D perhaps matches TRBD2 (5 bases). The CDR3 is 14 amino acids. In germline, CDR1 is SNHLY, CDR2 FYNNEI. V shed 7 bases and J shed 0 bases, with 13 bases lying between them. This CDR3 reads CASMAASFSYEQYF. CDR3 coding DNA: TGTGCCAGCATGGCCGCTAGCTTCTCCTACGAGCAGTACTTC.

CDR3 coding DNA: TGTGCCAGCAACCGAGACAGGCTGGGGGAGCTGTTTTTT. Amino acids: CASNRDRLGELFF. The chain employs TRBV7-2 and TRBJ2-2, with a possible D match to TRBD1 (6 bases). The V end was cut by 7 bases, the J end by 8 bases, with 14 bases between. Germline V gives CDR1 SGHTA, CDR2 FQGNSA. CDR3 size: 13 residues.

This sequence joins TRBV7-9 and TRBJ2-3, with D possibly being TRBD1 (7 bases). Germline CDR1 SEHNR, CDR2 FQNEAQ (reference sequence). The CDR3 contains 15 residues. The V and J ends lost 5 bases and 2 bases respectively, with 14 bases between them. The CDR3 DNA follows: TGTGCCAGCAGCCGCGGGACAGCTTTCACAGATACGCAGTATTTT. Encoded protein: CASSRGTAFTDTQYF.

V and J are TRBV27 and TRBJ1-2; 10 bases agree with TRBD1. V trimming: 6 bases; J trimming: 3 bases; junction bases outside the gene matches: 4. CDR3 length equals 14 residues. CDR1 is MNHEY, CDR2 SMNVEV, per germline (reference sequence). DNA of the CDR3: TGTGCCAGCAGGACAGGGGGCGCAGACTATGGCTACACCTTC. It encodes CASRTGGADYGYTF.

CDR3 loop: CASSLGQVPYEQYF. CDR3 in DNA: TGTGCCAGCAGCTTAGGGCAGGTCCCTTACGAGCAGTACTTC. This chain joins TRBV7-2 and TRBJ2-7; D gene ambiguous. This CDR3 has 14 residues. The germline gives CDR1 SGHTA, CDR2 FQGNSA. V was cut by 1 base and J by 4 bases, with 11 bases left in between.

This chain uses TRBV2 with TRBJ2-3; TRBD1 might be the D (6 bases). The V end lost 3 bases, the J end lost 3 bases, and 19 bases lay between the germline ends. This CDR3 is built from 17 residues. In germline, CDR1 is SNHLY, CDR2 FYNNEI. The CDR3 nucleotides read TGTGCCAGCAGTGACGATCGACAGGTTTGGAGGACAGATACGCAGTATTTT. Its translation is CASSDDRQVWRTDTQYF.

This rearrangement joins TRBV5-6 to TRBJ1-5, with 8 bases aligning to TRBD1. The trim removed 0 bases at V and 6 bases at J, leaving 17 bases unmatched. This CDR3 contains 19 residues. CDR1 is SGHDT and CDR2 is YYEEEE in the germline V gene. This CDR3 is CASSLGTGNYRTWGQPQHF. In DNA form, the CDR3 reads TGTGCCAGCAGCTTGGGGACAGGGAACTATCGCACCTGGGGTCAGCCCCAGCATTTT.

The chain uses TRBV5-1 and TRBJ2-5; 11 bases are a match to TRBD2. V was pared by 4 bases and J by 0 bases, with 14 bases of the junction left unmatched. The germline V gene encodes CDR1 SGHRS and CDR2 YFSETQ. This CDR3 contains 19 residues. In nucleotides, the CDR3 is TGCGCCAGCAGCGCCGCCGGGACTAGCGGAAAAAAGTACCAAGAGACCCAGTACTTC. It translates to CASSAAGTSGKKYQETQYF. The variable domain in full, with the rest retrieved from reference TRBV5-1 and TRBJ2-5, is KAGVTQTPRYLIKTRGQQVTLSCSPISGHRSVSWYQQTPGQGLQFLFEYFSETQRNKGNFPGRFSGRQFSNSRSEMNVSTLELGDSALYLCASSAAGTSGKKYQETQYFGPGTRLLVL.

J is TRBJ1-5 and V is TRBV28; the match to TRBD1 covers 12 bases. Per germline, CDR1 MDHEN and CDR2 SYDVKM. The CDR3 has 20 residues. After removal of 5 bases from V and 5 bases from J, the junction contained 19 bases not matched to a gene. The CDR3 here is CASSPPGTGGAVRSYQPQHF. The CDR3 DNA follows: TGTGCCAGCAGTCCACCCGGGACAGGGGGCGCGGTACGTTCATATCAGCCCCAGCATTTT.

The chain uses TRBV4-1 and TRBJ1-6, with TRBD1 matching over 9 bases. This CDR3 is 14 amino acids long. CDR1 is MGHRA and CDR2 is YSYEKL in the germline V gene. After removal of 4 bases from V and 7 bases from J, the junction contained 2 bases not matched to a gene. The CDR3 is CASSPGQGNSPLHF. CDR3 nucleotide sequence: TGCGCCAGCAGCCCCGGACAGGGGAATTCACCCCTCCACTTT.

The genes are TRBV6-2 or TRBV6-3 and TRBJ2-1; 11 nucleotides line up with TRBD2. The CDR3 runs to 16 residues. Trimming removed 6 bases from V and 6 bases from J; junction bases left unmatched: 10. CDR1 MNHEY and CDR2 SVGEGT come from the germline V gene. The CDR3 is CASSLRLAGTSNEQFF. DNA for the CDR3: TGTGCCAGCAGCTTACGACTAGCGGGAACCTCCAATGAGCAGTTCTTC.

The chain couples TRBV29-1 to TRBJ2-4; the D gene is possibly TRBD1 (5 bases). With 4 bases removed from V and 7 bases from J, the gap between germline ends came to 11 bases. The CDR3 runs to 12 residues. Germline CDR1 is SQVTM and CDR2 is ANQGSEA. CDR3 in DNA: TGCAGCGTTGGTCAGGGTGACAACATTCAGTACTTC. This gives the protein CSVGQGDNIQYF. The variable domain in full, completed from reference TRBV29-1 and TRBJ2-4, reads SAVISQKPSRDICQRGTSLTIQCQVDSQVTMMFWYRQQPGQSLTLIATANQGSEATYESGFVIDKFPISRPNLTFSTLTVSNMSPEDSSIYLCSVGQGDNIQYFGAGTRLSVL.

V is TRBV28 and J is TRBJ2-7; 8 nucleotides line up with TRBD1. V lost 5 bases, J lost 2 bases, and 5 bases stayed unmatched. CDR3 length: 14 residues. CDR1 is MDHEN, CDR2 SYDVKM, per germline. As DNA, the CDR3 is TGTGCCAGCAGTCCAGGGGGCGCGCCCTACGAGCAGTACTTC. Its translation is CASSPGGAPYEQYF.

This rearrangement joins TRBV21-1 to TRBJ1-4. TRBV21-1 is an annotated pseudogene. The CDR3 has 14 residues. In DNA form, the CDR3 reads TGTGCCAGCAGCCCCGTCCGGGAGGGGGAAAAACTGTTTTTT. This gives the protein CASSPVREGEKLFF.

This clone was recorded once. The chain employs TRBV12-3 or TRBV12-4 and TRBJ2-7; D not resolved. V was clipped by 6 bases and J by 3 bases, with 12 bases between them. This CDR3 spans 13 amino acids. CDR3 sequence (DNA): TGTGCCAGCAGCCGACTCGTAATCTACGAGCAGTACTTC. Residues: CASSRLVIYEQYF.

This chain uses TRBV11-2 with TRBJ1-5; possibly TRBD1 for D (5 bases). Germline lookup yields CDR1 SGHAT and CDR2 FQNNGV. Trimming took off 5 bases at V and 4 bases at J, with 18 bases between the two ends. The CDR3 extends over 16 amino acids. The CDR3 nucleotides are TGTGCCAGCAGCCCGAGTCAGGGTTTAGCAAATCAGCCCCAGCATTTT. Translating gives CASSPSQGLANQPQHF.

This clone occurred once. The genes are TRBV19 and TRBJ2-3, with D possibly TRBD1 on 6 matching bases. Trimming stripped 6 bases from V and 0 bases from J, with 13 bases between. This CDR3 contains 15 residues. CDR1 LNHDA and CDR2 SQIVND come from the germline V gene (reference sequence). The CDR3 region has the DNA TGTGCCAGTAGCCTCGGACAGCATAGCACAGATACGCAGTATTTT. Translating it yields CASSLGQHSTDTQYF.

The chain combines TRBV10-3 with TRBJ2-1, with 9 bases aligning to TRBD2. Germline assignment: CDR1 ENHRY and CDR2 SYGVKD. The trim removed 11 bases at V and 4 bases at J, leaving 6 bases unmatched. The CDR3 has 13 amino acids. The CDR3 spells CALREGLYNEQFF. The CDR3 DNA follows: TGTGCCTTGCGGGAGGGCCTGTACAATGAGCAGTTCTTC.

In its sample, this clone was seen once. An end of the junction differs from the germline gene, which may be a read error. This chain links TRBV20-1 with TRBJ2-7; D is uncertain. Germline loops: CDR1 DFQATT, CDR2 SNEGSKA (reference sequence). This CDR3 is 11 amino acids long. In nucleotides, the CDR3 is TGCAGTGCTAGGGGCGCCTATGAGCAGTACTTC. This gives the protein CSARGAYEQYF.

This chain joins TRBV9 and TRBJ2-3, with 7 bases fitting TRBD2. Germline loops: CDR1 SGDLS, CDR2 YYNGEE. J gave up 8 bases and V 0 bases, and 12 bases lay outside the gene matches. The length of the CDR3 is 16 residues. CDR3 amino acids: CASSVGPIRAGSTQYF. Written as DNA, the CDR3 is TGTGCCAGCAGCGTAGGCCCTATCAGAGCGGGGTCTACGCAGTATTTT.

This rearrangement joins TRBV4-2 to TRBJ2-2, with a possible D match to TRBD2 (5 bases). Deletions cut 4 bases from V and 4 bases from J, with 7 bases between. Looked up from germline, CDR1 is LGHNA and CDR2 is YNFKEQ. This CDR3 is 13 amino acids long. Written as DNA, the CDR3 is TGTGCCAGCAGCCCACGGGGCACCGGGGAGCTGTTTTTT. Translation gives CASSPRGTGELFF.

The chain recombines TRBV19 with TRBJ1-2; TRBD1 matches at 7 bases. In germline, CDR1 is LNHDA, CDR2 SQIVND (reference sequence). The CDR3 extends over 16 amino acids. Trimming removed 7 bases from V and 0 bases from J; junction bases left unmatched: 11. This chain's CDR3 is CASNTGTATANYGYTF. For the CDR3, the DNA is TGTGCCAGTAACACCGGGACAGCAACCGCTAACTATGGCTACACCTTC.

V and J are TRBV20-1 and TRBJ2-7; tentatively, D is TRBD1 (5 bases). Germline CDR1 and CDR2: DFQATT and SNEGSKA (reference sequence). The CDR3 consists of 11 residues. The V end lost 4 bases, the J end lost 5 bases, and 9 bases lay between the germline ends. CDR3 nucleotide sequence: TGCAGTGCTAAGGACAACCACGAGCAGTACTTC. This translates into CSAKDNHEQYF.

V gene TRBV29-1 combines with J gene TRBJ1-5, with TRBD1 as a possible D gene (5 bases). CDR1 is SQVTM and CDR2 is ANQGSEA in the germline V gene. The CDR3 consists of 12 residues. V lost 7 bases and J lost 5, with 12 bases in between. The CDR3 nucleotides read TGCAGCGCCGGGGGTGCGGATCAGCCCCAGCATTTT. Amino acids: CSAGGADQPQHF. Complete variable domain (other parts from reference TRBV29-1 and TRBJ1-5): SAVISQKPSRDICQRGTSLTIQCQVDSQVTMMFWYRQQPGQSLTLIATANQGSEATYESGFVIDKFPISRPNLTFSTLTVSNMSPEDSSIYLCSAGGADQPQHFGDGTRLSIL.

J is TRBJ2-2 and V is TRBV2, with D possibly being TRBD1 (6 bases). CDR3 size: 14 residues. V was pared by 8 bases and J by 1 base, with 11 bases between. Germline CDR1 is SNHLY and CDR2 is FYNNEI. CDR3 sequence: CASRTAVNTGELFF. The CDR3 coding sequence is TGTGCCAGCCGGACAGCGGTGAACACCGGGGAGCTGTTTTTT.

As DNA, the CDR3 is TGTGCCAGTAGTATCATCGGAGGCAGTCAGCCCCAGCATTTT. Translating gives CASSIIGGSQPQHF. This chain joins TRBV19 and TRBJ1-5; unclear D gene. The CDR3 has 14 amino acids. V lost 3 bases to trimming and J lost 6 bases, with 12 bases between them. Germline loops: CDR1 LNHDA, CDR2 SQIVND (reference sequence).